The sequence of this T cell receptor (beta chain) was determined in a study of cytomegalovirus exposure and HLA in healthy donors. Findings of the study overall: Of the V segments, some could not be distinguished, including TRBV6-2 and TRBV6-3, and were excluded. A later analysis linked some 18,000 TCR beta sequences to HLA alleles at 0.05 false discovery rate.

Turning to this clone: Its antigen remains unidentified.

The donors, nominally healthy at sampling, likely had unrecorded immune exposures. Germline CDR1 is SEHNR and CDR2 is FQNEAQ (reference sequence). Trimming removed 10 bases from V and 0 bases from J, with 15 bases in between. The CDR3 covers 15 residues. It was with 60 Vbeta and 13 Jbeta primers that the PCR ran. This table comes from immunoSEQ multiplex PCR, and its TCRdb copy is limited to in-frame clones, with some not included. Recorded for this sample: about 110,000 clones. The sample consisted of PBMCs. The V and J genes are TRBV7-9 and TRBJ2-2; D possibly corresponds to TRBD1 (6 bases). This sequence was found in a man aged 30 to 45 in good health and CMV-seronegative. The CDR3 here is CATPTQGSNTGELFF. The CDR3 nucleotides are TGTGCCACCCCGACCCAGGGGTCGAACACCGGGGAGCTGTTTTTT.